These 17 T cell receptor beta chains were sequenced from one sample in a study of T-cell reconstitution after alpha-beta-depleted transplantation in children. Using unique molecular identifiers, the investigators prepared the TCRbeta library. In TCRdb, the PCR reads were re-called with MiXCR into one record per CDR3 protein. The sample lists around 450,000 distinct CDR3 sequences, under 12% occurring once. The input for sequencing was PBMCs, taken before TCRalphabeta/CD19-depleted stem cell transplant. All receptors come from a child younger than 10 with inherited bone marrow failure, due to receive a stem cell transplant.

CDR3 DNA: TGTGCCAGCAGTTTATCCGTTACCGCCGGGAGTTTGAGATCCTACAATGAGCAGTTCTTC. As protein: CASSLSVTAGSLRSYNEQFF. The rearrangement joins TRBV27 to TRBJ2-1; D is possibly TRBD2 (6 bases). This CDR3 region has 20 residues. V gave up 0 bases and J gave up 1 base, with 22 bases separating them. Germline V gene sequence: CDR1 MNHEY, CDR2 SMNVEV (reference sequence).

This clonotype was found many times. The rearrangement links TRBV7-2 to TRBJ2-7; D possibly matches TRBD1 or TRBD2 (5 bases each). CDR3 length: 14 amino acids. Trimming took 2 bases from V and 3 from J, leaving 11 bases between them. Germline V lookup: CDR1 SGHTA, CDR2 FQGNSA. Written as DNA, the CDR3 is TGTGCCAGCAGCTTAAACGGGGCCAACTACGAGCAGTACTTC. Its protein product is CASSLNGANYEQYF. Complete variable domain (other parts from reference TRBV7-2 and TRBJ2-7): GAGVSQSPSNKVTEKGKDVELRCDPISGHTALYWYRQSLGQGLEFLIYFQGNSAPDKSGLPSDRFSAERTGGSVSTLTIQRTQQEDSAVYLCASSLNGANYEQYFGPGTRLTVT.

This clonotype was picked up many times. The V call is TRBV6-7, the J call TRBJ2-7; possibly TRBD1 for D (5 bases). TRBV6-7 is sorted into the ORF group, with uncertain function. The V end was cut by 0 bases, the J end by 2 bases, with 11 bases between. The CDR3 runs to 15 residues. CDR3 region: CASSYSTVDTYEQYF. Here the CDR3 DNA reads TGTGCCAGCAGTTACTCGACAGTGGATACCTACGAGCAGTACTTC.

This clonotype was detected many times. The V call is TRBV4-2, the J call TRBJ2-7, with 12 bases fitting TRBD2. CDR1 and CDR2 from the germline V gene are LGHNA and YNFKEQ. J was trimmed by 4 bases and V by 2 bases; bases with no gene match: 3. The CDR3 totals 15 residues. The CDR3 here is CASSQTSGRRYEQYF. The CDR3 nucleotides read TGTGCCAGCAGCCAAACTAGCGGGAGGCGATACGAGCAGTACTTC.

With respect to this clonotype: This could be a read error, since a much larger clone is one nucleotide away. The chain is built from TRBV2 and TRBJ1-5; D gene ambiguous. Germline V CDR1 and CDR2: SNHLY, FYNNEI. Deletions cut 7 bases from V and 1 base from J, with 11 bases between. The CDR3 extends over 14 amino acids. As DNA, the CDR3 is TGTGCCAGCACCTGGCTCAGGAGCAATCAGCCCCAGCATTTT. It codes for CASTWLRSNQPQHF.

This clonotype showed up many times. The rearrangement joins TRBV24-1 to TRBJ2-1, with D tentatively TRBD1 or TRBD2 (6 bases each). This CDR3 comprises 16 residues. From germline, CDR1 is KGHDR and CDR2 SFDVKD. Trimming took off 4 bases at V and 5 bases at J, with 17 bases between the two ends. The CDR3 sequence: CATSDPNYRGDNEQFF. The CDR3 DNA sequence: TGTGCCACCAGTGACCCGAATTATAGGGGGGACAATGAGCAGTTCTTC.

Many counts were recorded for this clonotype. The rearrangement uses TRBV4-3 and TRBJ2-2; D not resolved. CDR1 is LGHNA and CDR2 is YSLEER in the germline V gene. V lost 4 bases, J lost 6 bases, and 12 bases lay in between. The CDR3 loop spans 14 amino acids. The chain's CDR3 is CASSPHPSSGELFF. CDR3 nucleotide sequence: TGCGCCAGCAGCCCCCATCCCAGCTCCGGGGAGCTGTTTTTT.

V is TRBV30 and J is TRBJ2-5; D tentatively fits TRBD1 or TRBD2 (5 bases each). Germline V CDR1 and CDR2: GTSNPN, SVGIG (reference sequence). The ends were cut back, 0 bases at V and 5 bases at J, with 10 bases in the middle. The CDR3 has 13 residues. Here the CDR3 DNA reads TGTGCCTGGAGTGTAAATTGGGGGGAGACCCAGTACTTC. Its protein is CAWSVNWGETQYF. Complete variable domain (other parts from reference TRBV30 and TRBJ2-5): SQTIHQWPATLVQPVGSPLSLECTVEGTSNPNLYWYRQAAGRGLQLLFYSVGIGQISSEVPQNLSASRPQDRQFILSSKKLLLSDSGFYLCAWSVNWGETQYFGPGTRLLVL.

There are many counts of this clonotype. This chain connects TRBV25-1 to TRBJ2-7; 7 bases line up with TRBD1. CDR3 length: 15 residues. Germline V gene sequence: CDR1 MGHDK, CDR2 SYGVNS. V lost 3 bases to trimming and J lost 2 bases; unmatched junction nucleotides: 7. CDR3 sequence: CASSEVRDSTYEQYF. In nucleotides, the CDR3 is TGTGCCAGCAGTGAGGTCAGGGACAGTACCTACGAGCAGTACTTC.

This chain connects TRBV20-1 to TRBJ2-7; the D call may be TRBD1 or TRBD2 (5 bases each). The CDR3 runs 15 residues. V was pared by 1 base and J by 2 bases, with 15 bases between. Germline V gene data show CDR1 as DFQATT and CDR2 as SNEGSKA (reference sequence). The CDR3 region has the DNA TGCAGTGCTAGAGCATGGGACCTCACCGCCTACGAGCAGTACTTC. Its protein product is CSARAWDLTAYEQYF.

The rearrangement links TRBV9 to TRBJ2-7, with D hard to call. Trimming left V 0 bases short and J 3 bases short, with 13 bases between. Germline V gene data show CDR1 as SGDLS and CDR2 as YYNGEE. The CDR3 is 15 amino acids. DNA for the CDR3: TGTGCCAGCAGCGTAGGGGTGGCTCCGGTCTACGAGCAGTACTTC. It specifies CASSVGVAPVYEQYF.

This clonotype was seen more than once but under ten times. The V call is TRBV29-1, the J call TRBJ2-1; 11 nucleotides align to TRBD2. CDR3 length: 14 residues. V trimming: 7 bases; J trimming: 4 bases; junction bases outside the gene matches: 6. CDR1 is SQVTM and CDR2 is ANQGSEA in the germline V gene. For the CDR3, the DNA is TGCAGCGGCCTCGGGACTAGCGGATACAATGAGCAGTTCTTC. This codes for CSGLGTSGYNEQFF.

This clonotype was detected a few times. This chain uses TRBV25-1 with TRBJ2-1; TRBD2 agrees at 9 bases. Germline values: CDR1 MGHDK, CDR2 SYGVNS. CDR3 length: 14 residues. Unmatched junction bases numbered 4, after V lost 5 bases and J lost 5 bases. The CDR3, as DNA: TGTGCCAGCAGTAAACTAGCGGGTCACAATGAGCAGTTCTTC. It translates to CASSKLAGHNEQFF.

This clonotype was recorded at least ten times. This chain connects TRBV7-6 to TRBJ2-1; TRBD2 agrees at 10 bases. J was trimmed by 2 bases and V by 4 bases; bases with no gene match: 5. The CDR3 has 16 residues. CDR1 SGHVS and CDR2 FNYEAQ come from the germline V gene. CDR3 region: CASSSPLAGAYNEQFF. The CDR3 DNA reads as TGTGCCAGCAGCTCCCCCCTAGCGGGAGCCTACAATGAGCAGTTCTTC.

In the case of this clonotype: The germline gene is not matched at one end of the junction; a read error may be the cause. This chain links TRBV11-2 with TRBJ1-5; weak D call: TRBD1 (5 bases). The CDR3 runs to 16 residues. Per the germline V gene, CDR1 is SGHAT and CDR2 is FQNNGV. DNA of the CDR3: TGTGCCAGCAGCCTAGATCAGGGACGGCAAAATCAGCCCCAGCATTTT. Translating it yields CASSLDQGRQNQPQHF.

In its sample, this clonotype was seen a few times. The chain employs TRBV9 and TRBJ2-1; 8 bases are shared with TRBD2. V shed 0 bases and J 4 bases; nucleotides not matched to a gene: 3. Per germline, CDR1 SGDLS and CDR2 YYNGEE. The length of the CDR3 is 15 residues. The CDR3 DNA reads as TGTGCCAGCAGCGTAGCGGGAGGGCCATACAATGAGCAGTTCTTC. Amino acids: CASSVAGGPYNEQFF.

This clonotype was seen at least ten times. This chain uses TRBV4-2 with TRBJ2-1; D is possibly TRBD2 (5 bases). V lost 1 base and J lost 8, with 15 bases in between. Germline CDR1 LGHNA, CDR2 YNFKEQ. This CDR3 contains 15 residues. This chain's CDR3 is CASSQAGLRSDEQFF. CDR3 nucleotides: TGTGCCAGCAGCCAAGCGGGATTGCGATCTGATGAGCAGTTCTTC.